The T cell receptor beta chain described here comes from a study of T cells after yellow fever vaccination. On the study more broadly: The SMART-Seq v4 Ultra Low Input method served to prepare the low-cell-number fractions.

By 5'RACE template switching, TCR cDNA was produced, with a universal primer site and UMIs added in the process. In TCRdb, the 5' RACE reads were re-called with MiXCR into one record per CDR3 protein. The sample yields a few hundred thousand distinct CDR3 sequences, 6.9% seen once. This clonotype was seen a handful of times. The input for sequencing was CD4+ T cells sorted from PBMCs, taken 15 days after the yellow fever booster vaccination. The receptor was isolated from a young man who received the YFV17D yellow fever vaccine.

The CDR3 reads CASSRQGRSNSPLHF. CDR3 nucleotides: TGTGCCAGCAGCCGACAGGGGAGGAGTAATTCACCCCTCCACTTT. The rearrangement joins TRBV5-4 to TRBJ1-6, with 8 bases fitting TRBD1. The CDR3 spans 15 residues. J lost 6 bases, V lost 4 bases, and 6 bases had no gene match. The germline gives CDR1 SGHNT, CDR2 YYREEE (reference sequence).